The 15 T cell receptor beta chains listed next were all sequenced from one sample in a study of cytomegalovirus exposure and HLA in healthy donors. The PCR contained 60 Vbeta and 13 Jbeta primers. Assay: immunoSEQ multiplex PCR; the TCRdb copy retains only in-frame clones and omits some. The sample lists approximately 90,000 clones, under 85% occurring once. Sequenced material: PBMCs. The receptors shown here come from a male donor in good health and CMV-seronegative.

This chain links TRBV7-8 with TRBJ1-5, with D perhaps matching TRBD1 (6 bases). The CDR3 loop spans 17 amino acids. Germline-derived CDR1 and CDR2 are SGHVS and FQNEAQ. V was pared by 0 bases and J by 4 bases, with 16 bases between. DNA of the CDR3: TGTGCCAGCAGCTTAGCGAATTACAGGGACCCAAATCAGCCCCAGCATTTT. Translating gives CASSLANYRDPNQPQHF.

The chain uses TRBV28 and TRBJ2-7, with D possibly matching TRBD1 (6 bases). The CDR3 contains 16 residues. Germline CDR1 and CDR2: MDHEN and SYDVKM. V shed 1 base and J shed 1 base, with 14 bases lying between them. CDR3 in amino acids: CASSLYQGSLSYEQYF. In nucleotides, the CDR3 is TGTGCCAGCAGTTTATATCAGGGGTCCTTATCCTACGAGCAGTACTTC. The full variable domain, with the rest looked up from reference TRBV28 and TRBJ2-7, is DVKVTQSSRYLVKRTGEKVFLECVQDMDHENMFWYRQDPGLGLRLIYFSYDVKMKEKGDIPEGYSVSREKKERFSLILESASTNQTSMYLCASSLYQGSLSYEQYFGPGTRLTVT.

The rearrangement links TRBV7-9 to TRBJ2-1; 7 nucleotides align to TRBD2. The CDR3 has 14 amino acids. Germline trimming cut 3 bases from V and 9 bases from J; bases unmatched to any gene: 8. Germline V CDR1 and CDR2: SEHNR, FQNEAQ (reference sequence). The CDR3 sequence: CASSFGGGRVEQFF. DNA for the CDR3: TGTGCCAGCAGCTTCGGGGGAGGGCGGGTTGAGCAGTTCTTC.

The chain carries TRBV10-3 and TRBJ1-1, with D possibly matching TRBD1 (6 bases). CDR3 size: 12 residues. V was pared by 5 bases and J by 8 bases, with 12 bases between. Per germline, CDR1 ENHRY and CDR2 SYGVKD. Here the CDR3 DNA reads TGTGCCATCAGTACGGACAGTTTGGAAGCTTTCTTT. It codes for CAISTDSLEAFF.

The chain links TRBV20-1 to TRBJ2-5; D is unresolved. Per germline, CDR1 DFQATT and CDR2 SNEGSKA (reference sequence). This CDR3 comprises 10 residues. Trimming shortened V by 7 bases and J by 8 bases, and 11 bases separated the two germline ends. In DNA form, the CDR3 reads TGCAGTGTAACGAGTCGTACCCAGTACTTC. As protein: CSVTSRTQYF.

CDR3 sequence reads: CASSSGGANTEAFF. DNA for the CDR3: TGTGCCAGCAGTTCGGGGGGGGCGAACACTGAAGCTTTCTTT. The rearrangement uses TRBV28 and TRBJ1-1, with a possible D match to TRBD1 (6 bases). Germline CDR1 is MDHEN and CDR2 is SYDVKM. The V gene lost 4 bases and the J gene lost 1 base, with 10 bases spanning the gap. This CDR3 is built from 14 residues. The whole variable domain, remainder taken from reference TRBV28 and TRBJ1-1, is DVKVTQSSRYLVKRTGEKVFLECVQDMDHENMFWYRQDPGLGLRLIYFSYDVKMKEKGDIPEGYSVSREKKERFSLILESASTNQTSMYLCASSSGGANTEAFFGQGTRLTVV.

The J gene is TRBJ1-2, the V gene TRBV15; the match to TRBD1 covers 7 bases. This CDR3 contains 14 residues. The germline CDR1 and CDR2 sequences are LNHNV and YYDKDF (reference sequence). V trimming: 3 bases; J trimming: 7 bases; junction bases outside the gene matches: 8. The CDR3 is CATSSQTGRFGYTF. In nucleotides, the CDR3 is TGTGCCACCAGCAGCCAGACAGGGCGATTTGGCTACACCTTC.

The chain combines TRBV7-3 with TRBJ1-4; D might be TRBD1 (6 bases). Trimming removed 6 bases from V and 7 bases from J, with 12 bases in between. Germline CDR1 SGHTA, CDR2 FQGTGA. The CDR3 length is 13 residues. Written as DNA, the CDR3 is TGTGCCAGCAGGGCAGGGGCGGGTGAAAAACTGTTTTTT. It encodes CASRAGAGEKLFF.

The chain combines TRBV15 with TRBJ1-6; weak D call: TRBD1 (6 bases). V was clipped by 3 bases and J by 7 bases, with 10 bases between them. The CDR3 is 14 amino acids. Germline CDR1 and CDR2: LNHNV and YYDKDF (reference sequence). The CDR3 loop is CATSSRGGNSPLHF. The CDR3 coding sequence is TGTGCCACCAGCAGCAGGGGAGGGAATTCACCCCTCCACTTT.

This chain uses TRBV28 with TRBJ1-1; 8 positions match TRBD1. Trimming removed 5 bases from V and 1 base from J; junction bases left unmatched: 6. The length of the CDR3 is 15 residues. Germline V CDR1 and CDR2: MDHEN, SYDVKM. The DNA for the CDR3 is TGTGCCAGCAGTCCCAGGGGGCTGGGGAACACTGAAGCTTTCTTT. The encoded protein is CASSPRGLGNTEAFF.

The CDR3 bases are TGTGCCAGCAGCTTACCCCAGGGGATCGGGAAAAACACTGAAGCTTTCTTT. Translated, it gives CASSLPQGIGKNTEAFF. J is TRBJ1-1 and V is TRBV7-2; maybe TRBD1 (6 bases). Looked up from germline, CDR1 is SGHTA and CDR2 is FQGNSA. V lost 2 bases and J 2 bases, leaving 18 bases between the germline ends. This CDR3 comprises 17 residues.

This rearrangement joins TRBV11-2 to TRBJ2-7, with D possibly being TRBD1 (5 bases). The CDR3 sequence is 15 residues long. Trimming shortened V by 2 bases and J by 2 bases, and 13 bases separated the two germline ends. Germline-derived CDR1 and CDR2 are SGHAT and FQNNGV. The CDR3 sequence is CASSLIRGKAYEQYF. In DNA form, the CDR3 reads TGTGCCAGCAGCTTAATTAGGGGCAAAGCCTACGAGCAGTACTTC.

The rearrangement uses TRBV11-2 and TRBJ1-1; 9 bases match TRBD1. The CDR3 totals 16 residues. Trimming removed 5 bases from V and 2 bases from J; junction bases left unmatched: 9. CDR1 is SGHAT, CDR2 FQNNGV, per germline. The CDR3: CASSPPGQGKNTEAFF. The CDR3 nucleotides read TGTGCCAGCAGCCCCCCAGGACAGGGGAAAAACACTGAAGCTTTCTTT.

This clone occurred a few times. The chain combines TRBV19 with TRBJ1-2, with TRBD1 as a possible D gene (6 bases). CDR1 and CDR2 from the germline V gene are LNHDA and SQIVND (reference sequence). The CDR3 is 14 amino acids. The ends were cut back, 3 bases at V and 8 bases at J, with 16 bases in the middle. CDR3 DNA: TGTGCCAGTAGTATCTCGGACAGCGGTTCGGGCTACACCTTC. Translating it yields CASSISDSGSGYTF.

This clone came up a few times. This chain connects TRBV6-1 to TRBJ1-3; D is ambiguous. The CDR3 totals 16 residues. Germline V gene lookup returns CDR1 MNHNS and CDR2 SASEGT. The V end lost 4 bases, the J end lost 2 bases, and 15 bases lay between the germline ends. The CDR3 is CASSVFGRSAGNTIYF. CDR3 coding DNA: TGTGCCAGCAGTGTCTTTGGTAGATCTGCTGGAAACACCATATATTTT.